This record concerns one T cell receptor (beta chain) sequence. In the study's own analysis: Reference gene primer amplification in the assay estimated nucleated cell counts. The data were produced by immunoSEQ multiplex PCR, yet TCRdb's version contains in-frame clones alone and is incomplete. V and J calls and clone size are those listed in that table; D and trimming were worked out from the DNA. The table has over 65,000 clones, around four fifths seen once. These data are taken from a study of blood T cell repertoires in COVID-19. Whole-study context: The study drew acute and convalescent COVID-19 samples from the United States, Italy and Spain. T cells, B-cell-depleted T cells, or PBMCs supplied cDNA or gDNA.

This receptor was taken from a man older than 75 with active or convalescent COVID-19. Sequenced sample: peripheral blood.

The chain's CDR3 is CASSESGVNEKLFF. As DNA, the CDR3 is TGTGCCAGCAGTGAATCAGGGGTTAATGAAAAACTGTTTTTT. The chain employs TRBV2 and TRBJ1-4; TRBD1 might be the D (6 bases). The V gene lost 2 bases and the J gene lost 4 bases, with 8 bases spanning the gap. The CDR3 is 14 amino acids. The germline gives CDR1 SNHLY, CDR2 FYNNEI. The variable domain in full, with the rest retrieved from reference TRBV2 and TRBJ1-4, is EPEVTQTPSHQVTQMGQEVILRCVPISNHLYFYWYRQILGQKVEFLVSFYNNEISEKSEIFDDQFSVERPDGSNFTLKIRSTKLEDSAMYFCASSESGVNEKLFFGSGTQLSVL.